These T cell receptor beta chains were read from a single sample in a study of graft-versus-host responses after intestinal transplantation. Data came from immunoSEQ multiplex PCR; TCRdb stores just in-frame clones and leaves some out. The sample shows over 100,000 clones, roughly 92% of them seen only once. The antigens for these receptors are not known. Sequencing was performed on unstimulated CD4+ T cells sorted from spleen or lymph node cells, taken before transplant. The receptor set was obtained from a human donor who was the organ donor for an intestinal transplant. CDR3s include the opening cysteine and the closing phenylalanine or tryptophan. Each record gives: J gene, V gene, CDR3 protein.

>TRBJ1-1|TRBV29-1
CSVVGVARNTEAFF
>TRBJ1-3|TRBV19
CASSTQTGTGNTIYF
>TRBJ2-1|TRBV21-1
CASSLLGDKAYNEQFF
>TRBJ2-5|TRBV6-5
CASSYWSGNGETQYF
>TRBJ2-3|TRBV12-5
CASGLDRGTDTQYF
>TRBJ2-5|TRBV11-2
CASSLDSGSYF
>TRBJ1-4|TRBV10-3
CAIGTGGNEKLFF
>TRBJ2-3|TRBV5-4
CASSLGATDTQYF
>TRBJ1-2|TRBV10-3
CAISIAYGGDYGYTF
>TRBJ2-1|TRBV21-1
CASSKDSVTGNEQFF
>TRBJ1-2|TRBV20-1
CSAATENGYTF
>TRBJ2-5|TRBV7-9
CASSLFAETQYF
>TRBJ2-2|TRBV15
CATSGKRPGLAENTGELFF
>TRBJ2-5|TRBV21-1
CASSAEGLEGEVTQYF
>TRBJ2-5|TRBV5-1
CASSLVSGQETQYF
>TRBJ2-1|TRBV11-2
CASTLSLGGSRSYNEQFF
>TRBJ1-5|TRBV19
CASSIAQGDQPQHF
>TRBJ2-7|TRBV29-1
CSVQTGTGGSSYEQYF
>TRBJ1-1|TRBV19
CASGWKQGAVRTEAFF
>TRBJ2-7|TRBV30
CASRLAGGGEQYF
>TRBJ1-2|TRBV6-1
CASSVRTGLDGYTF
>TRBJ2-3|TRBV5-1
CASSDRGSTDTQYF
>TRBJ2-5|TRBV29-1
CSVLGAGETQYF
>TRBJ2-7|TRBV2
CASSQTRGFSYEQYF
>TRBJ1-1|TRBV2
CASRDGRNTEAFF
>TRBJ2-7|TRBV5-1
CASSLAGTSGRYEQYF
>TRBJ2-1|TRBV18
CASSPTASSYNEQFF
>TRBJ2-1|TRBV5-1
CASSLGGTSGRLIEQFF
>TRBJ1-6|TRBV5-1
CASSLAGGNSPLHF
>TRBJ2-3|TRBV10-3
CAITEGDTQYF
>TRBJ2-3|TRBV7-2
CASSLPGGADTQYF
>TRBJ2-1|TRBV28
CASRNPGTNEQFF
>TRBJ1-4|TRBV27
CASSQQGRTNEKLFF
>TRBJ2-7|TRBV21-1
CASSKAGGGKRPYEQYF
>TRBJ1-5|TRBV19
CASNPGSDQPQHF
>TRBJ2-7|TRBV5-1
CASSLGDSIYEQYF
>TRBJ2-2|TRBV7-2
CASSFSLTRASGYTGELFF
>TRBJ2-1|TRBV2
CASSRSSSYNEQFF
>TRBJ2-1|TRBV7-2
CASSLLAGHNEQFF
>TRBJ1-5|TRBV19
CASSSLRGRQQPQHF
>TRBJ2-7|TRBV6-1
CASSVSYEQYF
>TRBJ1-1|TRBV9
CASSVEGQNTEAFF
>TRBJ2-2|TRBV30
CAWSTRLTGELFF
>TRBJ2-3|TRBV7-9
CASSLGGAGGRDTQYF
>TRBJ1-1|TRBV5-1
CASSLLAGHLKNTEAFF
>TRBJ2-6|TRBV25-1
CASSEYSGANVLTF
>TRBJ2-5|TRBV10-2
CASSDAGRGETQYF
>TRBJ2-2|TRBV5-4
CASSTGQGVNTGELFF
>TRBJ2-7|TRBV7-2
CASSLGTGGTYEQYF
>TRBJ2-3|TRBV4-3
CASSRGTSATDTQYF
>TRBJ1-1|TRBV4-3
CASSQAGGDTEAFF
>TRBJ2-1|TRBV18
CASSPQGGGEQFF
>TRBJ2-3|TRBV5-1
CASSSGLDTDTQYF
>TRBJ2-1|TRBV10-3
CAISEYRDNNEQFF
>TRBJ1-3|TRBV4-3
CASSRRRDSPGSSGNTIYF
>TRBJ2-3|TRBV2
CASGGTGRPDTQYF
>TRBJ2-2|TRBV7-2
CASRSRPSGTNTGELFF